These 7 T cell receptor beta chains originate from one sample sequenced in a study of OX40 agonist ivuxolimab in advanced cancers. Libraries were prepared by immunoSEQ multiplex PCR; TCRdb keeps only in-frame clonotypes and omits some of them. This sample carries 20,000 to 30,000 clones, around 85% of them seen once, and the ten largest clones take 40% to 50%. The source material was CD4+ or CD8+ T cells sorted from blood, sampled in a trial of the OX40 agonist ivuxolimab. Receptors originate from an adult with an advanced solid tumor such as melanoma, head and neck, liver or kidney cancer.

This sequence joins TRBV19 and TRBJ2-1; D possibly corresponds to TRBD2 (5 bases). This CDR3 contains 15 residues. The V end was cut by 2 bases, the J end by 2 bases, with 10 bases between. Germline loops: CDR1 LNHDA, CDR2 SQIVND (reference sequence). The DNA for the CDR3 is TGTGCCAGTAGTATAACCAGCGGAGCCTACAATGAGCAGTTCTTC. It codes for CASSITSGAYNEQFF. The full variable domain, in which reference TRBV19 and TRBJ2-1 provide the parts outside the CDR3, is DGGITQSPKYLFRKEGQNVTLSCEQNLNHDAMYWYRQDPGQGLRLIYYSQIVNDFQKGDIAEGYSVSREKKESFPLTVTSAQKNPTAFYLCASSITSGAYNEQFFGPGTRLTVL.

This clone turned up a few times. The rearrangement joins TRBV5-6 to TRBJ1-2, with D possibly matching TRBD1 (6 bases). Germline V gene data show CDR1 as SGHDT and CDR2 as YYEEEE. The CDR3 sequence is 14 residues long. V dropped 0 bases and J dropped 6 bases, with 12 bases sitting between them. CDR3 sequence reads: CASSLGLDSHGYTF. CDR3 in DNA: TGTGCCAGCAGCTTGGGCTTGGACAGCCATGGCTACACCTTC.

The chain uses TRBV11-2 and TRBJ1-3; D perhaps matches TRBD1 (5 bases). The ends were cut back, 2 bases at V and 2 bases at J, with 10 bases in the middle. This CDR3 spans 15 amino acids. Germline V CDR1 and CDR2: SGHAT, FQNNGV. CDR3: CASSLFGGTGNTIYF. The CDR3 DNA is TGTGCCAGCAGCTTATTCGGGGGAACTGGAAACACCATATATTTT. The variable domain in full, completed from reference TRBV11-2 and TRBJ1-3, reads EAGVAQSPRYKIIEKRQSVAFWCNPISGHATLYWYQQILGQGPKLLIQFQNNGVVDDSQLPKDRFSAERLKGVDSTLKIQPAKLEDSAVYLCASSLFGGTGNTIYFGEGSWLTVV.

This clone is a singleton in its sample. The chain links TRBV2 to TRBJ1-4, with 7 bases matching TRBD1. Germline CDR1 and CDR2: SNHLY and FYNNEI. With 9 bases clipped from V and 0 bases from J, the junction kept 4 bases outside the gene matches. The CDR3 spans 14 residues. CDR3 residues: CASEGQSTNEKLFF. CDR3 sequence (DNA): TGTGCCAGTGAGGGACAGTCAACTAATGAAAAACTGTTTTTT.

The chain is built from TRBV5-6 and TRBJ2-3, with TRBD2 matching 14 bases. The CDR3 is 18 amino acids. V dropped 4 bases and J dropped 3; count of bases not matched to a gene: 10. Germline assignment: CDR1 SGHDT and CDR2 YYEEEE. CDR3: CASSPLSGLAGVTDTQYF. Written as DNA, the CDR3 is TGTGCCAGCAGCCCCTTATCGGGACTAGCGGGAGTGACAGATACGCAGTATTTT.

The chain employs TRBV4-1 and TRBJ1-5; no firm D call. Germline CDR1 is MGHRA and CDR2 is YSYEKL. V dropped 5 bases and J dropped 0 bases, with 11 bases sitting between them. The CDR3 runs 15 residues. The CDR3: CASSLREYSNQPQHF. The CDR3 DNA reads as TGCGCCAGCAGCTTGAGGGAATATAGCAATCAGCCCCAGCATTTT.

The rearrangement joins TRBV19 to TRBJ1-5, with D uncertain. Germline V gives CDR1 LNHDA, CDR2 SQIVND (reference sequence). V was pared by 5 bases and J by 0 bases, with 11 bases between. The CDR3 is 15 amino acids. CDR3 sequence (DNA): TGTGCCAGTAGTCCCAGCAGGAGTAGCAATCAGCCCCAGCATTTT. Translation gives CASSPSRSSNQPQHF.